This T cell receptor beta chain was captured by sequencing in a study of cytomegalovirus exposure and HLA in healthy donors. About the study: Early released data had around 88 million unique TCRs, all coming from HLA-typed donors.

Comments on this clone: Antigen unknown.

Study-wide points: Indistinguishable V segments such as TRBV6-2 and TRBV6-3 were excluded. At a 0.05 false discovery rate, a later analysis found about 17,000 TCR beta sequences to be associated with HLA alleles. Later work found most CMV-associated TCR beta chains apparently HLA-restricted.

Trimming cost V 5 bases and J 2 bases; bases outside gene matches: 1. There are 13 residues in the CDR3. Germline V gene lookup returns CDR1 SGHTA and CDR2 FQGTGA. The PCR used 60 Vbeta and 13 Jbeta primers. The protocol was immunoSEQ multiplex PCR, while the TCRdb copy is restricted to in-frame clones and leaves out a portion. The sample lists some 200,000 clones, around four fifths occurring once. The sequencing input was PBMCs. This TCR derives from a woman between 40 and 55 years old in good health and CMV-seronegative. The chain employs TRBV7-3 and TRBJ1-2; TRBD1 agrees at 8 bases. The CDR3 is CASSRDRNYGYTF. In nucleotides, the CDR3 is TGTGCCAGCAGCCGGGACAGGAACTATGGCTACACCTTC. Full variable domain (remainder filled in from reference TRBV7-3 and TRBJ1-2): GAGVSQTPSNKVTEKGKYVELRCDPISGHTALYWYRQSLGQGPEFLIYFQGTGAADDSGLPNDRFFAVRPEGSVSTLKIQRTERGDSAVYLCASSRDRNYGYTFGSGTRLTVV.